Shown below are 29 T cell receptor beta chains from a single sample sequenced in a study of long-term antiretroviral therapy in people with HIV. At the survey level, the v3.0 immunoSEQ assay was run. Only in-frame clones appear in the TCRdb table, and some are missing; sequencing was by immunoSEQ multiplex PCR. The data hold about 39,000 clones, with more than 70% observed a single time. The sample in question was unsorted PBMCs, obtained 3.1 years after starting antiretroviral therapy. Receptors originate from a woman between 45 and 65 years old with HIV.

The chain employs TRBV9 and TRBJ1-2; a possible D gene is TRBD1 (6 bases). With 3 bases removed from V and 4 bases from J, the gap between germline ends came to 7 bases. Germline V CDR1 and CDR2: SGDLS, YYNGEE. The CDR3 contains 12 residues. The CDR3 DNA sequence: TGTGCCAGCAGCGCGGACAGCTATGGCTACACCTTC. Translated: CASSADSYGYTF.

The DNA of the CDR3 is TGTGCCAGCAGGGAACAGGTGCGGGAGCAGTTCTTC. It yields the protein CASREQVREQFF. The chain recombines TRBV6-6 with TRBJ2-1; TRBD1 is a possible D gene (5 bases). Germline CDR1 is MNHNY and CDR2 is SVGAGI (reference sequence). There are 12 residues in the CDR3. V lost 6 bases and J lost 10, with 13 bases in between.

The rearrangement joins TRBV6-4 to TRBJ2-1, with 10 bases matching TRBD2. The V gene end was trimmed by 3 bases and the J gene end by 8 bases; junction bases not matched to a gene: 7. CDR3 length: 15 residues. CDR1 and CDR2 (germline): MRHNA, SNTAGT. CDR3 residues: CASSESLAGFYEQFF. CDR3 DNA: TGTGCCAGCAGTGAATCACTAGCGGGGTTCTATGAGCAGTTCTTC.

Details on this clone: Additional DNA sequences in this sample encode the identical CDR3. The V call is TRBV20-1, the J call TRBJ2-5; D gene uncertain. The CDR3 has 11 amino acids. Germline-derived CDR1 and CDR2 are DFQATT and SNEGSKA (reference sequence). Trimming cost V 1 base and J 2 bases, with 2 bases left between them. The CDR3 nucleotides read TGCAGTGCTAGAGGACAAGAGACCCAGTACTTC. It encodes CSARGQETQYF.

This rearrangement joins TRBV5-1 to TRBJ1-2; D call uncertain. Germline CDR1 reads SGHRS; CDR2 reads YFSETQ. This CDR3 has 14 amino acids. Trimming cost V 0 bases and J 8 bases, with 14 bases left between them. CDR3 coding DNA: TGCGCCAGCAGCTTGGATTCAGAGCCGAAAGGCTACACCTTC. Translated, it gives CASSLDSEPKGYTF.

The genes are TRBV29-1 and TRBJ2-3; D is perhaps TRBD1 (6 bases). This CDR3 is built from 13 residues. The germline CDR1 and CDR2 sequences are SQVTM and ANQGSEA. The V end was cut by 4 bases, the J end by 1 base, with 9 bases between. CDR3 bases: TGCAGCGTTGCACAGGGAGGCACAGATACGCAGTATTTT. This gives the protein CSVAQGGTDTQYF.

This clone was counted a few times. This chain uses TRBV5-4 with TRBJ1-1; D uncertain. Germline CDR1 and CDR2: SGHNT and YYREEE (reference sequence). The CDR3 runs to 14 residues. The V end was cut by 3 bases, the J end by 1 base, with 10 bases between. The CDR3 region is CASSSGLTNTEAFF. CDR3 DNA: TGTGCCAGCAGCTCCGGACTGACGAACACTGAAGCTTTCTTT.

Here the CDR3 reads CASSLVASGGDNEQFF. In nucleotides, the CDR3 is TGTGCCAGCAGCTTAGTGGCTAGCGGGGGGGACAATGAGCAGTTCTTC. The gene calls are TRBV7-8 and TRBJ2-1, with 12 bases fitting TRBD2. The CDR3 is 16 residues long. J lost 5 bases, V lost 1 base, and 3 bases had no gene match. The germline gives CDR1 SGHVS, CDR2 FQNEAQ.

This chain joins TRBV2 and TRBJ2-1; 12 bases map to TRBD2. The CDR3 spans 16 residues. V was clipped by 6 bases and J by 6 bases; unmatched bases: 9. Germline V gene data show CDR1 as SNHLY and CDR2 as FYNNEI. The CDR3 DNA follows: TGTGCCAGCAGGGCCTCTAGCGGGGGGGCCGCCAATGAGCAGTTCTTC. This codes for CASRASSGGAANEQFF.

The chain recombines TRBV4-2 with TRBJ1-1, with a possible D match to TRBD1 (5 bases). Trimming pared 3 bases from V and 4 bases from J, leaving 18 bases between. Per the germline V gene, CDR1 is LGHNA and CDR2 is YNFKEQ. This CDR3 has 16 amino acids. CDR3 region: CASSQLGSTGRTEAFF. DNA for the CDR3: TGTGCCAGCAGCCAGTTGGGTAGTACAGGCCGCACTGAAGCTTTCTTT.

This sequence joins TRBV18 and TRBJ1-2; a possible D gene is TRBD1 (6 bases). V dropped 3 bases and J dropped 6 bases, with 11 bases sitting between them. The germline V gene encodes CDR1 KGHSH and CDR2 LQKENI. This CDR3 contains 13 residues. CDR3 sequence reads: CASSPRQDDGYTF. The CDR3 nucleotides read TGTGCCAGCTCACCGCGACAGGATGATGGCTACACCTTC.

This clone was counted a single time. The chain uses TRBV19 and TRBJ2-2, with 8 bases aligning to TRBD1. This CDR3 is 14 amino acids long. Germline V gene data show CDR1 as LNHDA and CDR2 as SQIVND (reference sequence). V dropped 6 bases and J dropped 1; count of bases not matched to a gene: 1. CDR3 residues: CASSDRGNTGELFF. CDR3 bases: TGTGCCAGTAGCGACAGGGGGAACACCGGGGAGCTGTTTTTT.

The rearrangement uses TRBV5-6 and TRBJ2-3, with a possible D match to TRBD2 (6 bases). The CDR3 consists of 14 residues. Trimming pared 0 bases from V and 7 bases from J, leaving 12 bases between. Germline V CDR1 and CDR2: SGHDT, YYEEEE. CDR3 amino acids: CASSLAGTGNTQYF. The CDR3 nucleotides read TGTGCCAGCAGCTTGGCCGGGACTGGAAATACGCAGTATTTT.

The chain recombines TRBV9 with TRBJ1-2, with TRBD1 identical over 7 bases. J gave up 6 bases and V 4 bases, and 15 bases lay outside the gene matches. Germline V gene lookup returns CDR1 SGDLS and CDR2 YYNGEE. This CDR3 has 16 residues. The CDR3 nucleotides are TGTGCCAGCAGCACAGGGGTAGGAAAAACCTTCCATGGCTACACCTTC. Translated: CASSTGVGKTFHGYTF.

The chain is built from TRBV6-1 and TRBJ1-1; maybe TRBD1 (6 bases). The CDR3 has 14 amino acids. The germline V gene has CDR1 MNHNS and CDR2 SASEGT. V lost 7 bases and J lost 3, with 15 bases in between. This CDR3 is CASTQGGSDTEAFF. The CDR3 coding sequence is TGTGCCAGCACACAGGGTGGGTCGGACACTGAAGCTTTCTTT.

The chain is built from TRBV19 and TRBJ1-5; possibly TRBD1 for D (6 bases). V was clipped by 3 bases and J by 3 bases, with 15 bases between them. Germline CDR1 LNHDA, CDR2 SQIVND (reference sequence). The length of the CDR3 is 16 residues. CDR3 amino acids: CASSIPWDTHNQPQHF. The CDR3, as DNA: TGTGCCAGTAGTATCCCATGGGACACGCACAATCAGCCCCAGCATTTT.

The chain employs TRBV6-1 and TRBJ1-2; D is ambiguous. The CDR3 loop spans 13 amino acids. V dropped 2 bases and J dropped 4 bases, with 8 bases sitting between them. Germline loops: CDR1 MNHNS, CDR2 SASEGT. The CDR3 coding sequence is TGTGCCAGCAGTGAAATCGGCGGCTATGGCTACACCTTC. Its protein product is CASSEIGGYGYTF.

The chain is built from TRBV5-6 and TRBJ1-5; no definite D call. The germline V gene has CDR1 SGHDT and CDR2 YYEEEE. The CDR3 has 15 residues. The V end was cut by 0 bases, the J end by 2 bases, with 9 bases between. The DNA for the CDR3 is TGTGCCAGCAGCTTGGGGGTATTCGGCAATCAGCCCCAGCATTTT. Protein product: CASSLGVFGNQPQHF.

This chain uses TRBV19 with TRBJ2-7; possibly TRBD2 for D (6 bases). V was cut by 5 bases and J by 0 bases, with 11 bases left in between. CDR3 size: 14 residues. CDR1 is LNHDA and CDR2 is SQIVND in the germline V gene (reference sequence). CDR3 sequence reads: CASSDRRGSYEQYF. CDR3 in DNA: TGTGCCAGTAGTGACCGGAGGGGCTCCTACGAGCAGTACTTC. Full variable domain (missing parts from reference TRBV19 and TRBJ2-7): DGGITQSPKYLFRKEGQNVTLSCEQNLNHDAMYWYRQDPGQGLRLIYYSQIVNDFQKGDIAEGYSVSREKKESFPLTVTSAQKNPTAFYLCASSDRRGSYEQYFGPGTRLTVT.

This rearrangement joins TRBV11-3 to TRBJ2-1; 8 nucleotides align to TRBD1. J lost 4 bases, V lost 5 bases, and 10 bases had no gene match. CDR3 size: 16 residues. CDR1 and CDR2 (germline): SGHNT, YENEEA. This chain's CDR3 is CASSTRDRGVYNEQFF. In DNA, the CDR3 is TGTGCCAGCAGCACGAGAGACAGGGGCGTTTACAATGAGCAGTTCTTC.

The genes are TRBV13 and TRBJ1-3; possibly TRBD1 for D (5 bases). Trimming stripped 2 bases from V and 4 bases from J, with 12 bases between. Germline CDR1 is PRHDT and CDR2 is FYEKMQ (reference sequence). This CDR3 is 15 amino acids long. The CDR3 region has the DNA TGTGCCAGCAGCTTATCCGGGGCACCGGGAAACACCATATATTTT. It specifies CASSLSGAPGNTIYF.

The rearrangement uses TRBV18 and TRBJ1-6; 8 bases fit TRBD1. After removal of 4 bases from V and 7 bases from J, the junction contained 6 bases not matched to a gene. Germline lookup yields CDR1 KGHSH and CDR2 LQKENI. The CDR3 loop spans 15 amino acids. This CDR3 reads CASSLATGDNSPLHF. The CDR3 region has the DNA TGTGCCAGCTCACTCGCGACAGGGGACAATTCACCCCTCCACTTT.

The CDR3 DNA reads TGTGCCAGCAGCGTAGTGGGAAGGCAGGACTACAATGAGCAGTTCTTC. This encodes CASSVVGRQDYNEQFF. The V call is TRBV9, the J call TRBJ2-1; D remains ambiguous. Trimming took off 0 bases at V and 3 bases at J, with 13 bases between the two ends. The length of the CDR3 is 16 residues. From germline, CDR1 is SGDLS and CDR2 YYNGEE.

The V gene is TRBV11-2, the J gene TRBJ2-5, with a weak D call TRBD2 (7 bases). CDR1 is SGHAT and CDR2 is FQNNGV in the germline V gene. The ends were cut back, 0 bases at V and 5 bases at J, with 16 bases in the middle. The CDR3 has 16 amino acids. CDR3 sequence reads: CASSLDVVGGLETQYF. CDR3 DNA: TGTGCCAGCAGCTTAGATGTGGTGGGGGGGCTTGAGACCCAGTACTTC.

The chain couples TRBV7-9 to TRBJ2-3, with 8 bases identical to TRBD2. Trimming took 0 bases from V and 6 from J; bases not matched to a gene: 2. Germline CDR1 reads SEHNR; CDR2 reads FQNEAQ (reference sequence). The CDR3 extends over 14 amino acids. CDR3 sequence (DNA): TGTGCCAGCAGCTTAGCCGGGGGGGCGGATACGCAGTATTTT. Its translation is CASSLAGGADTQYF.

This sequence joins TRBV6-1 and TRBJ1-4, with D unresolved. Germline V gives CDR1 MNHNS, CDR2 SASEGT. Between the trimmed V and J ends, which lost 7 bases and 3 bases, there was a span of 15 bases. There are 15 residues in the CDR3. This CDR3 is CASTSIPVSNEKLFF. The CDR3 coding sequence is TGTGCCAGCACCTCGATCCCTGTTTCTAATGAAAAACTGTTTTTT.

The gene calls are TRBV6-5 and TRBJ2-7, with 9 bases matching TRBD1. Germline V CDR1 and CDR2: MNHEY, SVGAGI. The CDR3 extends over 15 amino acids. Germline trimming cut 5 bases from V and 2 bases from J; bases unmatched to any gene: 7. This CDR3 is CASSNDGTGTYEQYF. CDR3 nucleotides: TGTGCCAGCAGTAATGATGGGACAGGGACCTACGAGCAGTACTTC.

V and J are TRBV2 and TRBJ2-7; TRBD1 might be the D (7 bases). This CDR3 is 15 amino acids long. V dropped 6 bases and J dropped 0 bases, with 15 bases sitting between them. Germline CDR1 and CDR2: SNHLY and FYNNEI. CDR3 loop: CASSRGGGDSYEQYF. Here the CDR3 DNA reads TGTGCCAGCAGCCGCGGAGGGGGCGACTCCTACGAGCAGTACTTC.

This sequence joins TRBV5-4 and TRBJ2-3; 10 bases line up with TRBD2. Trimming at V came to 1 base and at J to 1 base, leaving 3 bases not matched to a gene. The CDR3 sequence is 16 residues long. Germline V gene sequence: CDR1 SGHNT, CDR2 YYREEE (reference sequence). CDR3 sequence (DNA): TGTGCCAGCAGCTTGAATAGCGGGGGGCGCACAGATACGCAGTATTTT. This codes for CASSLNSGGRTDTQYF.